Below are 18 T cell receptor beta chains sequenced from a single sample in a study of T cells after yellow fever vaccination. Each CDR3 protein gets one entry after TCRdb re-called the 5' RACE reads with MiXCR. This table has approximately 300,000 distinct CDR3 sequences, 9.5% to 12% appearing once. The sample here was CD4+ T cells sorted from PBMCs, taken 45 days after the yellow fever booster vaccination. The origin of the receptors is a man aged 18 to 29 who received the YFV17D yellow fever vaccine.

This sequence joins TRBV20-1 and TRBJ1-2; D is possibly TRBD1 (6 bases). In germline, CDR1 is DFQATT, CDR2 SNEGSKA (reference sequence). V was pared by 0 bases and J by 3 bases, with 11 bases between. There are 14 residues in the CDR3. The CDR3: CSARDQRGDYGYTF. In DNA form, the CDR3 reads TGCAGTGCTAGAGATCAAAGGGGGGACTATGGCTACACCTTC.

The chain is built from TRBV7-9 and TRBJ1-6; maybe TRBD1 (5 bases). The germline CDR1 and CDR2 sequences are SEHNR and FQNEAQ (reference sequence). The CDR3 is 13 amino acids. The V and J ends lost 8 bases and 5 bases respectively, with 10 bases between them. The CDR3 region is CASQGRNNSPLHF. DNA for the CDR3: TGTGCCAGCCAGGGTCGAAATAATTCACCCCTCCACTTT. Complete variable domain (other parts from reference TRBV7-9 and TRBJ1-6): DTGVSQNPRHKITKRGQNVTFRCDPISEHNRLYWYRQTLGQGPEFLTYFQNEAQLEKSRLLSDRFSAERPKGSFSTLEIQRTEQGDSAMYLCASQGRNNSPLHFGNGTRLTVT.

This clonotype was seen a few times. The chain carries TRBV7-2 and TRBJ1-4, with D possibly matching TRBD1 (5 bases). The germline CDR1 and CDR2 sequences are SGHTA and FQGNSA. This CDR3 is built from 18 residues. V gave up 3 bases and J gave up 7 bases, with 24 bases separating them. This CDR3 is CASSFPGARGISSEKLFF. CDR3 sequence (DNA): TGTGCCAGCAGCTTCCCCGGGGCGAGAGGGATTTCTTCTGAAAAACTGTTTTTT.

This chain joins TRBV5-1 and TRBJ1-2; TRBD1 is a possible D gene (5 bases). Germline assignment: CDR1 SGHRS and CDR2 YFSETQ. The ends were cut back, 4 bases at V and 2 bases at J, with 15 bases in the middle. CDR3 length equals 15 residues. The CDR3 nucleotides read TGCGCCAGCAGCCCGAACGGGGGGGTCAACTATGGCTACACCTTC. The encoded protein is CASSPNGGVNYGYTF. The full variable domain, with the rest looked up from reference TRBV5-1 and TRBJ1-2, is KAGVTQTPRYLIKTRGQQVTLSCSPISGHRSVSWYQQTPGQGLQFLFEYFSETQRNKGNFPGRFSGRQFSNSRSEMNVSTLELGDSALYLCASSPNGGVNYGYTFGSGTRLTVV.

This clonotype came up many times. The chain links TRBV9 to TRBJ2-1; D possibly uses TRBD1 or TRBD2 (6 bases each). V was trimmed by 0 bases and J by 6 bases, leaving 13 bases between them. The CDR3 has 15 amino acids. Germline loops: CDR1 SGDLS, CDR2 YYNGEE. CDR3 bases: TGTGCCAGCAGCGTAGGTGGGGGGCCTAGCAATGAGCAGTTCTTC. Translation: CASSVGGGPSNEQFF.

The rearrangement uses TRBV11-2 and TRBJ2-4, with 9 bases lining up with TRBD1. This CDR3 comprises 14 residues. The junction had 5 bases not matched to a gene; V was cut back by 5 bases and J by 6 bases. CDR1 is SGHAT, CDR2 FQNNGV, per germline. This chain's CDR3 is CASSLRDRVNIQYF. The CDR3 region has the DNA TGTGCCAGCAGCCTCCGGGACAGGGTAAACATTCAGTACTTC.

There are a few counts of this clonotype. This sequence joins TRBV20-1 and TRBJ1-5, with D maybe TRBD1 (5 bases). Per germline, CDR1 DFQATT and CDR2 SNEGSKA (reference sequence). The CDR3 runs to 13 residues. With 6 bases removed from V and 4 bases from J, the gap between germline ends came to 13 bases. CDR3: CSAKGVFNQPQHF. CDR3 DNA sequence: TGCAGTGCCAAAGGGGTCTTTAATCAGCCCCAGCATTTT.

This chain connects TRBV12-3 or TRBV12-4 to TRBJ2-5; 7 bases align to TRBD1. The junction had 11 bases not matched to a gene; V was cut back by 5 bases and J by 5 bases. This CDR3 comprises 15 residues. CDR3: CASSRGSPRGETQYF. The CDR3 nucleotides are TGTGCCAGCAGTCGTGGGTCCCCCAGGGGGGAGACCCAGTACTTC.

This clonotype was seen many times. The chain is built from TRBV5-5 and TRBJ1-1; D is possibly TRBD1 (6 bases). The CDR3 sequence is 14 residues long. Germline CDR1 SGHKS, CDR2 YYEKEE (reference sequence). Trimming shortened V by 1 base and J by 4 bases, and 11 bases separated the two germline ends. The CDR3 DNA is TGTGCCAGCAGCTTGCAGGGGTGGTCCACTGAAGCTTTCTTT. It yields the protein CASSLQGWSTEAFF.

The V and J genes are TRBV6-1 and TRBJ2-5; D is perhaps TRBD2 (5 bases). CDR1 and CDR2 (germline): MNHNS, SASEGT. V was pared by 4 bases and J by 5 bases, with 11 bases between. This CDR3 is 13 amino acids long. As DNA, the CDR3 is TGTGCCAGCAGTGCGGGGTCGCGGGAGACCCAGTACTTC. This gives the protein CASSAGSRETQYF.

The gene calls are TRBV7-3 and TRBJ2-7, with D perhaps TRBD2 (7 bases). V lost 8 bases, J lost 6 bases, and 14 bases lay in between. The CDR3 covers 12 residues. Germline V lookup: CDR1 SGHTA, CDR2 FQGTGA. The CDR3 DNA reads as TGTGCCAGCGGGAGGGGGACGGGCGAGCAGTACTTC. It translates to CASGRGTGEQYF. The full variable domain, rest sourced from reference TRBV7-3 and TRBJ2-7, is GAGVSQTPSNKVTEKGKYVELRCDPISGHTALYWYRQSLGQGPEFLIYFQGTGAADDSGLPNDRFFAVRPEGSVSTLKIQRTERGDSAVYLCASGRGTGEQYFGPGTRLTVT.

This clonotype was detected a few times. The chain combines TRBV18 with TRBJ2-5, with 9 positions matching TRBD2. The junction had 7 bases not matched to a gene; V was cut back by 3 bases and J by 2 bases. Looked up from germline, CDR1 is KGHSH and CDR2 is LQKENI. This CDR3 has 16 residues. CDR3 sequence reads: CASSPSRTSAQETQYF. CDR3 bases: TGTGCCAGCTCACCGAGCAGGACTAGCGCGCAAGAGACCCAGTACTTC.

The table lists this clonotype with a few counts. V is TRBV7-2 and J is TRBJ2-5; D may be TRBD1 or TRBD2 (5 bases each). The ends were cut back, 1 base at V and 5 bases at J, with 14 bases in the middle. The CDR3 runs 15 residues. Germline V lookup: CDR1 SGHTA, CDR2 FQGNSA. CDR3 coding DNA: TGTGCCAGCAGCTTAGTTGGGGGTGGTTCGGAGACCCAGTACTTC. Protein product: CASSLVGGGSETQYF.

The chain is built from TRBV28 and TRBJ2-3, with D perhaps matching TRBD2 (6 bases). V dropped 7 bases and J dropped 0 bases, with 11 bases sitting between them. The CDR3 sequence is 14 residues long. Looked up from germline, CDR1 is MDHEN and CDR2 is SYDVKM. Written as DNA, the CDR3 is TGTGCCAGCACAAGAGCGGGCAGCACAGATACGCAGTATTTT. It codes for CASTRAGSTDTQYF.

The chain's CDR3 is CASSSPPGLGELFF. The DNA of the CDR3 is TGTGCCAGCAGTTCCCCGCCGGGGCTCGGGGAGCTGTTTTTT. V is TRBV12-3 or TRBV12-4 and J is TRBJ2-2; D might be TRBD1 or TRBD2, each matching 5 bases. The CDR3 contains 14 residues. The V and J ends lost 4 bases and 7 bases respectively, with 13 bases between them.

The chain links TRBV9 to TRBJ2-1; 11 bases map to TRBD2. Looked up from germline, CDR1 is SGDLS and CDR2 is YYNGEE. V gave up 2 bases and J gave up 2 bases; unmatched junction bases: 6. The CDR3 totals 17 residues. Here the CDR3 reads CASSVVGTSGAYNEQFF. CDR3 DNA: TGTGCCAGCAGCGTCGTCGGGACTAGCGGCGCCTACAATGAGCAGTTCTTC.

This clonotype was seen only a few times. The chain uses TRBV20-1 and TRBJ2-3; the match to TRBD1 covers 8 bases. Trimming took 0 bases from V and 5 from J; bases not matched to a gene: 7. There are 15 residues in the CDR3. The germline CDR1 and CDR2 sequences are DFQATT and SNEGSKA (reference sequence). The CDR3 loop reads CSARDPQGAGDTQYF. DNA of the CDR3: TGCAGTGCTAGAGATCCCCAGGGGGCGGGAGATACGCAGTATTTT.

This clonotype was seen a few times. The rearrangement uses TRBV18 and TRBJ2-5; D ambiguous. The CDR3 consists of 14 residues. Deletions cut 1 base from V and 4 bases from J, with 10 bases between. Germline CDR1 reads KGHSH; CDR2 reads LQKENI. This CDR3 reads CASSPQSVGETQYF. The CDR3 DNA reads as TGTGCCAGCTCACCACAAAGCGTAGGAGAGACCCAGTACTTC.